A single sample gave rise to the 13 T cell receptor beta chains below, sequenced in a study of cytomegalovirus exposure and HLA in healthy donors. 13 Jbeta primers and 60 Vbeta primers were used for the PCR. Method: immunoSEQ multiplex PCR; TCRdb's copy keeps in-frame clones and lacks some. The repertoire includes 110,000 to 150,000 clones, around a tenth of them detected once, and 1.8% sits in the top ten. Sequenced sample: PBMCs. The receptors come from a male donor in good health and CMV-seronegative.

The rearrangement joins TRBV7-2 to TRBJ2-5, with 11 bases that match TRBD2. Germline V gene sequence: CDR1 SGHTA, CDR2 FQGNSA. The CDR3 runs 18 residues. V lost 0 bases, J lost 4 bases, and 10 bases stayed unmatched. The CDR3 spells CASSLAHYSGGASETQYF. CDR3 DNA: TGTGCCAGCAGCTTAGCGCATTATAGCGGGGGGGCCTCAGAGACCCAGTACTTC.

This clone appeared a few times. The chain uses TRBV29-1 and TRBJ2-3, with D possibly matching TRBD2 (6 bases). The CDR3 sequence is 12 residues long. V gave up 7 bases and J gave up 3 bases, with 11 bases separating them. In germline, CDR1 is SQVTM, CDR2 ANQGSEA. The chain's CDR3 is CSGAGGTDTQYF. CDR3 coding DNA: TGCAGCGGAGCCGGGGGAACAGATACGCAGTATTTT.

This clone was seen more than once but under ten times. The rearrangement links TRBV29-1 to TRBJ1-2, with D maybe TRBD1 (5 bases). CDR3 length equals 13 residues. Germline-derived CDR1 and CDR2 are SQVTM and ANQGSEA. Trimming pared 7 bases from V and 4 bases from J, leaving 16 bases between. This CDR3 is CSAGEGDGYGYTF. In DNA, the CDR3 is TGCAGCGCGGGGGAGGGAGACGGCTATGGCTACACCTTC.

The table lists this clone with a few counts. The J gene is TRBJ2-3, the V gene TRBV6-4, with 7 bases that match TRBD2. The CDR3 consists of 14 residues. The trim removed 3 bases at V and 0 bases at J, leaving 0 bases unmatched. Germline values: CDR1 MRHNA, CDR2 SNTAGT. DNA of the CDR3: TGTGCCAGCAGTGATAGCGGGAGCACAGATACGCAGTATTTT. It is translated as CASSDSGSTDTQYF.

The J gene is TRBJ2-2, the V gene TRBV19, with 10 bases lining up with TRBD2. The germline gives CDR1 LNHDA, CDR2 SQIVND (reference sequence). This CDR3 region has 18 residues. The junction had 5 bases not matched to a gene; V was cut back by 0 bases and J by 1 base. Written as DNA, the CDR3 is TGTGCCAGTAGTATAGAGCGACTAGCGGGCTTGAACACCGGGGAGCTGTTTTTT. Protein: CASSIERLAGLNTGELFF.

This clone was observed a few times. The V call is TRBV7-2, the J call TRBJ2-1, with 7 bases lining up with TRBD1. Germline V gene lookup returns CDR1 SGHTA and CDR2 FQGNSA. With V trimmed by 3 bases and J by 5 bases, 10 bases remained unmatched. The CDR3 sequence is 16 residues long. The CDR3 DNA follows: TGTGCCAGCAGCTTTAAACCAGGGGGAGCGAACAATGAGCAGTTCTTC. Residues: CASSFKPGGANNEQFF.

This clone was seen more than once but under ten times. The chain couples TRBV10-3 to TRBJ1-1; unclear D gene. CDR3 length equals 10 residues. V was cut by 8 bases and J by 7 bases, with 8 bases left in between. Germline values: CDR1 ENHRY, CDR2 SYGVKD. CDR3 sequence: CAIPHSEAFF. The CDR3 nucleotides are TGTGCCATCCCTCACAGTGAAGCTTTCTTT.

The V and J genes are TRBV7-6 and TRBJ2-3; D uncertain. The germline V and J ends were trimmed by 8 bases and 1 base, with 10 bases remaining between them. The germline V gene has CDR1 SGHVS and CDR2 FNYEAQ. This CDR3 has 13 amino acids. The CDR3 protein is CASGPSGTDTQYF. DNA for the CDR3: TGTGCCAGCGGGCCGTCGGGCACAGATACGCAGTATTTT.

This clone was observed a few times. The V gene is TRBV7-2, the J gene TRBJ2-4, with D tentatively TRBD1 (6 bases). The germline gives CDR1 SGHTA, CDR2 FQGNSA. The CDR3 contains 15 residues. Trimming left V 5 bases short and J 9 bases short, with 20 bases between. The CDR3 loop reads CASSPGPQGFGIQYF. The DNA of the CDR3 is TGTGCCAGCAGCCCGGGACCCCAGGGGTTTGGCATTCAGTACTTC.

The chain employs TRBV10-3 and TRBJ2-7; perhaps TRBD1 as D (5 bases). CDR1 and CDR2 from the germline V gene are ENHRY and SYGVKD. CDR3 size: 12 residues. V was trimmed by 5 bases and J by 6 bases, leaving 11 bases between them. DNA of the CDR3: TGTGCCATCAGTAGCAGGGAAGGCGAGCAGTACTTC. Its translation is CAISSREGEQYF.

This clone was counted only a few times. V and J are TRBV5-6 and TRBJ1-5; a weak D match, TRBD1 (5 bases). Germline V lookup: CDR1 SGHDT, CDR2 YYEEEE. Trimming left V 1 base short and J 6 bases short, with 11 bases between. The CDR3 has 14 residues. CDR3 sequence (DNA): TGTGCCAGCAGCTTGCGGGGGGGGATTCAGCCCCAGCATTTT. Amino acids: CASSLRGGIQPQHF.

This clone was counted between two and nine times. This rearrangement joins TRBV19 to TRBJ1-5; 7 bases are a match to TRBD1. The trim removed 5 bases at V and 3 bases at J, leaving 7 bases unmatched. The CDR3 sequence is 15 residues long. Per the germline V gene, CDR1 is LNHDA and CDR2 is SQIVND (reference sequence). This CDR3 reads CASSWAGGPNQPQHF. The CDR3, as DNA: TGTGCCAGTAGTTGGGCAGGGGGTCCCAATCAGCCCCAGCATTTT.

The gene calls are TRBV4-1 and TRBJ2-3; D is possibly TRBD2 (6 bases). The germline V gene encodes CDR1 MGHRA and CDR2 YSYEKL. This CDR3 has 16 residues. V lost 6 bases and J 2 bases, leaving 18 bases between the germline ends. CDR3 sequence: CASRAGTVSSTDTQYF. As DNA, the CDR3 is TGCGCCAGCAGAGCTGGGACTGTAAGCTCCACAGATACGCAGTATTTT.